This TCR beta chain was recorded in a study of immune characterization of retroperitoneal liposarcoma. This CDR3 contains 13 residues. The germline V gene encodes CDR1 MNHGY and CDR2 SAAAGT. TCRdb reprocessed the PCR reads via MiXCR and lists one record per CDR3 protein. This table holds 8,500 to 14,000 distinct CDR3 sequences, 45% to 55% found once. V and J are TRBV6-8 and TRBJ2-1, with D possibly called TRBD1 or TRBD2 (7 bases each). The DNA end lines up better with TRBJ2-5; the J call may be wrong. The material sequenced was tumor tissue. The clonotype originates from a female donor with retroperitoneal liposarcoma. This CDR3 reads CASKSGRGGTQYF. CDR3 sequence (DNA): TGTGCCAGCAAGTCCGGCAGGGGGGGGACCCAGTACTTC.